This entry concerns a single T cell receptor beta chain. Its matching antigen is unknown. CDR1 is MNHNY and CDR2 is SVGAGI in the germline V gene (reference sequence). CDR3 length equals 16 residues. The ends lost 1 base at V and 3 bases at J; junction bases unmatched: 5. With 60 Vbeta and 13 Jbeta primers, the PCR was carried out. This table comes from immunoSEQ multiplex PCR, and its TCRdb copy is limited to in-frame clones, with some not included. The profile shows 150,000 or so clones, around 77% of them singletons. This specimen belongs to a study of cytomegalovirus exposure and HLA in healthy donors. Study-wide points: Another analysis was done later, and it associated 15,000 or so TCR beta sequences with HLA alleles at 0.05 false discovery rate. Reported findings show TCR beta sequences accurately forecast HLA-A and HLA-B alleles in most subjects.

The receptor's source is a man in his forties in good health and CMV-seronegative. V and J are TRBV6-6 and TRBJ2-2; 7 bases fit TRBD1. The sample taken for sequencing was PBMCs. Here the CDR3 DNA reads TGTGCCAGCAGTTACTACAGGACAGGCGACACCGGGGAGCTGTTTTTT. Encoded protein: CASSYYRTGDTGELFF.